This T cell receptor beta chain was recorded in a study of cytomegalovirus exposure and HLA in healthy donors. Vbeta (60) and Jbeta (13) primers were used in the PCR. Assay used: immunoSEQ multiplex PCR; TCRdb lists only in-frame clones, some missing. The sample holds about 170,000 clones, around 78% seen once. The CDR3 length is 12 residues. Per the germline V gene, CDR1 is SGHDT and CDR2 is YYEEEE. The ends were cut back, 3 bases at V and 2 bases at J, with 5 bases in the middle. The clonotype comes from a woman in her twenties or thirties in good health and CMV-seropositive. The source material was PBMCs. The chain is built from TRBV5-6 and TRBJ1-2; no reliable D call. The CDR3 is CASSSGNYGYTF. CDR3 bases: TGTGCCAGCAGCTCAGGAAACTATGGCTACACCTTC. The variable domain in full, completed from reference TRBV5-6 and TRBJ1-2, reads DAGVTQSPTHLIKTRGQQVTLRCSPKSGHDTVSWYQQALGQGPQFIFQYYEEEERQRGNFPDRFSGHQFPNYSSELNVNALLLGDSALYLCASSSGNYGYTFGSGTRLTVV.